These 27 T cell receptor beta chains share one sample of origin, sequenced in a study of cytomegalovirus exposure and HLA in healthy donors. Primers: 60 Vbeta forward and 13 Jbeta reverse. Libraries were prepared by immunoSEQ multiplex PCR; TCRdb keeps only in-frame clonotypes and omits some of them. The top ten hold roughly 2% of the sample, which has some 76,000 clones, roughly 88% seen once. The sample consisted of PBMCs. The receptor set was obtained from a woman in her twenties or thirties in good health and CMV-seronegative.

The table lists this clone with a few counts. The rearrangement uses TRBV6-6 and TRBJ1-3, with D perhaps matching TRBD1 (6 bases). The CDR3 sequence is 16 residues long. CDR1 and CDR2 from the germline V gene are MNHNY and SVGAGI (reference sequence). The V end lost 6 bases, the J end lost 0 bases, and 15 bases lay between the germline ends. The CDR3 DNA is TGTGCCAGCAGGGACAGTACTTCCGGCTCTGGAAACACCATATATTTT. The encoded protein is CASRDSTSGSGNTIYF.

The chain links TRBV7-3 to TRBJ2-1, with TRBD2 matching over 9 bases. The CDR3 runs 16 residues. Germline CDR1 and CDR2: SGHTA and FQGTGA. The V gene end was trimmed by 5 bases and the J gene end by 5 bases; junction bases not matched to a gene: 10. For the CDR3, the DNA is TGTGCCAGCAGCAATTATGGGCTAGCGGGGAACAATGAGCAGTTCTTC. Translating gives CASSNYGLAGNNEQFF.

This chain connects TRBV28 to TRBJ2-3; the D gene is possibly TRBD2 (6 bases). The CDR3 is made up of 14 amino acids. Germline V lookup: CDR1 MDHEN, CDR2 SYDVKM. The V gene lost 2 bases and the J gene lost 0 bases, with 6 bases spanning the gap. This chain's CDR3 is CASSLAGSTDTQYF. CDR3 sequence (DNA): TGTGCCAGCAGTTTAGCGGGGAGCACAGATACGCAGTATTTT.

J is TRBJ2-5 and V is TRBV6-5, with 7 bases identical to TRBD2. The CDR3 length is 15 residues. Germline V gene sequence: CDR1 MNHEY, CDR2 SVGAGI. The V and J ends lost 0 bases and 2 bases, in that order; junction bases with no gene match: 3. CDR3 sequence: CASSYSGTNQETQYF. DNA of the CDR3: TGTGCCAGCAGTTACTCCGGGACTAATCAAGAGACCCAGTACTTC.

This chain connects TRBV19 to TRBJ2-5; TRBD1 agrees at 9 bases. CDR1 is LNHDA and CDR2 is SQIVND in the germline V gene (reference sequence). This CDR3 region has 15 residues. With V trimmed by 5 bases and J by 3 bases, 7 bases remained unmatched. The CDR3 sequence is CASSVLTGGEETQYF. The CDR3, as DNA: TGTGCCAGTAGTGTTTTGACAGGGGGAGAAGAGACCCAGTACTTC. Supplemented by reference TRBV19 and TRBJ2-5, the full variable domain reads DGGITQSPKYLFRKEGQNVTLSCEQNLNHDAMYWYRQDPGQGLRLIYYSQIVNDFQKGDIAEGYSVSREKKESFPLTVTSAQKNPTAFYLCASSVLTGGEETQYFGPGTRLLVL.

The chain is built from TRBV5-4 and TRBJ2-3, with 12 bases fitting TRBD2. Germline V gene lookup returns CDR1 SGHNT and CDR2 YYREEE (reference sequence). The J segment lost 6 bases and the V segment lost 1 base, leaving 6 bases of the junction unmatched. The CDR3 runs 16 residues. The CDR3 reads CASSLRASGRADTQYF. CDR3 nucleotides: TGTGCCAGCAGCTTGAGGGCTAGCGGGAGGGCGGATACGCAGTATTTT. The full variable domain, rest sourced from reference TRBV5-4 and TRBJ2-3, is ETGVTQSPTHLIKTRGQQVTLRCSSQSGHNTVSWYQQALGQGPQFIFQYYREEENGRGNFPPRFSGLQFPNYSSELNVNALELDDSALYLCASSLRASGRADTQYFGPGTRLTVL.

This clone was recorded once. V and J are TRBV7-8 and TRBJ1-3, with D possibly matching TRBD1 (5 bases). The germline V gene has CDR1 SGHVS and CDR2 FQNEAQ. The ends were cut back, 5 bases at V and 6 bases at J, with 20 bases in the middle. The CDR3 is 16 amino acids. CDR3 region: CASSHYGREVENTIYF. In DNA form, the CDR3 reads TGTGCCAGCAGCCACTACGGCAGGGAGGTTGAAAACACCATATATTTT.

As concerns this clone: Mismatch with germline at one junction end may stem from a read error. The chain uses TRBV7-7 and TRBJ2-5; 7 bases line up with TRBD1. The germline V gene encodes CDR1 SSHAT and CDR2 FNYEAQ (reference sequence). This CDR3 comprises 13 residues. CDR3 in DNA: TGTGCTAGCAGCTTTGGGACAGAAGAGACCCAGTACTTC. As protein: CASSFGTEETQYF. The whole variable domain, filled in from reference TRBV7-7 and TRBJ2-5, reads GAGVSQSPRYKVTKRGQDVTLRCDPISSHATLYWYQQALGQGPEFLTYFNYEAQPDKSGLPSDRFSAERPEGSISTLTIQRTEQRDSAMYRCASSFGTEETQYFGPGTRLLVL.

The V call is TRBV11-3, the J call TRBJ1-3; 10 bases map to TRBD1. The trim removed 6 bases at V and 0 bases at J, leaving 17 bases unmatched. The germline V gene encodes CDR1 SGHNT and CDR2 YENEEA. The CDR3 totals 20 residues. CDR3 DNA: TGTGCCAGCAGTGTTCAGTGGACAGGGGGGCGGAAGAGCTCTGGAAACACCATATATTTT. This translates into CASSVQWTGGRKSSGNTIYF.

The chain combines TRBV28 with TRBJ1-5, with 7 positions matching TRBD1. The CDR3 length is 15 residues. The V segment lost 6 bases and the J segment 2 bases; nucleotides outside the gene matches: 7. Germline V gives CDR1 MDHEN, CDR2 SYDVKM. Here the CDR3 reads CASRQTGVGNQPQHF. The CDR3 DNA reads TGTGCCAGCAGGCAAACAGGGGTGGGCAATCAGCCCCAGCATTTT.

This chain uses TRBV10-1 with TRBJ2-7; D is uncertain. Germline V lookup: CDR1 WNHNN, CDR2 SYGVQD (reference sequence). Trimming shortened V by 3 bases and J by 3 bases, and 9 bases separated the two germline ends. The CDR3 totals 13 residues. The CDR3 region has the DNA TGCGCCAGCAGTGATGAGTCCGGCTACGAGCAGTACTTC. Its translation: CASSDESGYEQYF.

The V and J genes are TRBV14 and TRBJ2-3, with D tentatively TRBD2 (5 bases). Germline CDR1 SGHDN, CDR2 FVKESK. Trimming stripped 0 bases from V and 6 bases from J, with 13 bases between. The CDR3 sequence is 15 residues long. DNA for the CDR3: TGTGCCAGCAGCCAAGAGTCGAGGGCGTGGGATACGCAGTATTTT. Translating it yields CASSQESRAWDTQYF.

The rearrangement joins TRBV28 to TRBJ2-5, with 7 bases aligning to TRBD1. In germline, CDR1 is MDHEN, CDR2 SYDVKM. The J segment lost 1 base and the V segment lost 4 bases, leaving 6 bases of the junction unmatched. This CDR3 has 15 amino acids. The CDR3 spells CASSWDSLLQETQYF. The CDR3 nucleotides are TGTGCCAGCAGTTGGGACAGTCTCCTCCAAGAGACCCAGTACTTC.

V and J are TRBV19 and TRBJ1-1; 8 nucleotides match TRBD1. V dropped 5 bases and J dropped 6; count of bases not matched to a gene: 8. The CDR3 totals 14 residues. CDR1 and CDR2 from the germline V gene are LNHDA and SQIVND (reference sequence). CDR3 protein: CASSRRDRRSEAFF. The CDR3 coding sequence is TGTGCCAGTAGTCGTAGGGACAGGCGATCTGAAGCTTTCTTT.

The chain uses TRBV19 and TRBJ2-3; unclear D gene. Trimming left V 4 bases short and J 3 bases short, with 8 bases between. The CDR3 consists of 13 residues. Germline V gene lookup returns CDR1 LNHDA and CDR2 SQIVND (reference sequence). CDR3 region: CASSTLETDTQYF. The CDR3 DNA reads TGTGCCAGTAGTACCTTAGAGACAGATACGCAGTATTTT.

This clone appeared a few times. The chain has TRBV14 and TRBJ1-6; D is possibly TRBD1 (6 bases). The CDR3 contains 14 residues. Trimming removed 2 bases at V and 10 bases at J, with 12 bases between. Germline V CDR1 and CDR2: SGHDN, FVKESK. The CDR3 protein is CASSQRGGISPLHF. The CDR3 DNA follows: TGTGCCAGCAGCCAAAGGGGGGGAATATCACCCCTCCACTTT.

V usage is TRBV5-1 and J usage is TRBJ2-7; D call uncertain. The CDR3 sequence is 13 residues long. Germline V lookup: CDR1 SGHRS, CDR2 YFSETQ. V was trimmed by 0 bases and J by 5 bases, leaving 9 bases between them. CDR3 amino acids: CASSLAQLDEQYF. CDR3 sequence (DNA): TGCGCCAGCAGCTTGGCACAGCTCGACGAGCAGTACTTC.

The chain couples TRBV6-1 to TRBJ2-2, with 7 bases aligning to TRBD2. The CDR3 covers 15 residues. The ends lost 6 bases at V and 7 bases at J; junction bases unmatched: 11. Per the germline V gene, CDR1 is MNHNS and CDR2 is SASEGT. CDR3 nucleotide sequence: TGTGCCAGCAGGTCTACTAGCGTTGGTATCGGGGAGCTGTTTTTT. Translating it yields CASRSTSVGIGELFF.

The chain combines TRBV27 with TRBJ1-2; D might be TRBD1 (5 bases). Germline CDR1 and CDR2: MNHEY and SMNVEV (reference sequence). V dropped 5 bases and J dropped 4 bases, with 17 bases sitting between them. CDR3 length: 15 residues. CDR3 in amino acids: CASSPRGGTSYGYTF. CDR3 in DNA: TGTGCCAGCAGTCCGCGGGGCGGAACCTCCTATGGCTACACCTTC.

V is TRBV7-3 and J is TRBJ2-3; TRBD2 aligns across 10 bases. The junction had 4 bases not matched to a gene; V was cut back by 1 base and J by 6 bases. CDR3 length: 15 amino acids. Germline V gene data show CDR1 as SGHTA and CDR2 as FQGTGA. The chain's CDR3 is CASSLNLAGADTQYF. DNA of the CDR3: TGTGCCAGCAGCTTAAACCTAGCGGGAGCGGATACGCAGTATTTT.

The rearrangement joins TRBV9 to TRBJ2-7; 10 bases are a match to TRBD2. V lost 0 bases to trimming and J lost 5 bases; unmatched junction nucleotides: 5. The V gene's germline CDR1 is SGDLS and CDR2 YYNGEE. The CDR3 runs 15 residues. The CDR3: CASSVGPSGSDEQYF. CDR3 sequence (DNA): TGTGCCAGCAGCGTAGGGCCTAGCGGGAGTGACGAGCAGTACTTC.

This clone was seen a single time. V usage is TRBV14 and J usage is TRBJ2-1, with 7 bases fitting TRBD2. The CDR3 is made up of 15 amino acids. Germline CDR1 is SGHDN and CDR2 is FVKESK. Trimming removed 0 bases from V and 4 bases from J; junction bases left unmatched: 3. Written as DNA, the CDR3 is TGTGCCAGCAGCCAAGATCCCGGGAGGTACAATGAGCAGTTCTTC. It yields the protein CASSQDPGRYNEQFF.

This clone occurred once. The CDR3 DNA sequence: TGCGCCAGCAGCTTGGCATCAGGACAGGGGGCCTACGAGCAGTACTTC. Its protein product is CASSLASGQGAYEQYF. The chain couples TRBV5-1 to TRBJ2-7, with TRBD1 matching over 10 bases. Per the germline V gene, CDR1 is SGHRS and CDR2 is YFSETQ. Trimming took 0 bases from V and 2 from J; bases not matched to a gene: 5. The CDR3 totals 16 residues. Complete variable domain (other parts from reference TRBV5-1 and TRBJ2-7): KAGVTQTPRYLIKTRGQQVTLSCSPISGHRSVSWYQQTPGQGLQFLFEYFSETQRNKGNFPGRFSGRQFSNSRSEMNVSTLELGDSALYLCASSLASGQGAYEQYFGPGTRLTVT.

The DNA for the CDR3 is TGTGCCAGCAGCGGGTGGGGGCGCGGATATGGCTACACCTTC. Translating gives CASSGWGRGYGYTF. The chain recombines TRBV13 with TRBJ1-2; D is perhaps TRBD1 (6 bases). Trimming shortened V by 5 bases and J by 5 bases, and 15 bases separated the two germline ends. This CDR3 has 14 residues. Germline loops: CDR1 PRHDT, CDR2 FYEKMQ (reference sequence).

This clone appeared a single time. Here the CDR3 DNA reads TGTGCCAGCAGTCTCCTGGGGACTAGCGGTGCCAAGGGTGAGCAGTTCTTC. Encoded protein: CASSLLGTSGAKGEQFF. This rearrangement joins TRBV14 to TRBJ2-1; 11 positions match TRBD2. Trimming removed 6 bases from V and 9 bases from J; junction bases left unmatched: 16. CDR3 length equals 17 residues. Germline CDR1 and CDR2: SGHDN and FVKESK.

This clone was seen more than once but under ten times. This chain connects TRBV6-6 to TRBJ1-5; perhaps TRBD1 as D (6 bases). Germline V CDR1 and CDR2: MNHNY, SVGAGI (reference sequence). This CDR3 is 14 amino acids long. V was trimmed by 7 bases and J by 3 bases, leaving 13 bases between them. The CDR3 DNA is TGTGCCAGCAACGGCCGGGACACCAATCAGCCCCAGCATTTT. It yields the protein CASNGRDTNQPQHF.

This sequence joins TRBV9 and TRBJ1-5; 8 nucleotides line up with TRBD1. V dropped 3 bases and J dropped 7; count of bases not matched to a gene: 6. The CDR3 sequence is 14 residues long. The germline V gene encodes CDR1 SGDLS and CDR2 YYNGEE. CDR3: CASSAQGGEQPQHF. The CDR3 nucleotides are TGTGCCAGCAGCGCACAGGGGGGAGAACAGCCCCAGCATTTT. The complete variable domain, with remaining parts taken from reference TRBV9 and TRBJ1-5, reads DSGVTQTPKHLITATGQRVTLRCSPRSGDLSVYWYQQSLDQGLQFLIQYYNGEERAKGNILERFSAQQFPDLHSELNLSSLELGDSALYFCASSAQGGEQPQHFGDGTRLSIL.